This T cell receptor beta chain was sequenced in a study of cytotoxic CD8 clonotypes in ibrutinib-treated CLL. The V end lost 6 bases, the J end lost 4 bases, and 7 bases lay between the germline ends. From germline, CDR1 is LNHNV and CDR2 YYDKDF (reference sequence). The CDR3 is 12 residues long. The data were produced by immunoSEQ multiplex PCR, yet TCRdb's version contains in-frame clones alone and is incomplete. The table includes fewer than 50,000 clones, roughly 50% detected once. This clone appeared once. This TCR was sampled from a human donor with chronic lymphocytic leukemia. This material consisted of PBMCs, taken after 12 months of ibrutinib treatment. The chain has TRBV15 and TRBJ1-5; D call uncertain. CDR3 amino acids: CATSGRNQPQHF. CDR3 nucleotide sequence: TGTGCCACCAGTGGGCGAAATCAGCCCCAGCATTTT.